This T cell receptor beta chain was recorded in a study of cytomegalovirus exposure and HLA in healthy donors. The wider study: About 79% of around 400 genotyped donors fell in the Caucasian-associated ancestry cluster. Findings and caveats of the study: Reportedly, cytomegalovirus status was diagnosed with high sensitivity and specificity. V- and J-gene trimming of TCR beta was linked (in a later analysis) to a missense DCLRE1C variant.

Healthy bone marrow donors made up the donors. CDR3 length: 10 residues. V lost 1 base, J lost 8 bases, and 5 bases lay in between. CDR1 is DFQATT, CDR2 SNEGSKA, per germline (reference sequence). Details on this clone: The antigen remains undetermined.

The study ran its PCR with 60 Vbeta and 13 Jbeta primers. The data were produced by immunoSEQ multiplex PCR, yet TCRdb's version contains in-frame clones alone and is incomplete. The top ten hold 3% to 4% of the sample, which has 60,000 or so clones, 77% seen once. The sample consisted of PBMCs. The TCR comes from a woman aged 35 to 49 in good health and CMV-seropositive. The chain recombines TRBV20-1 with TRBJ2-5; D ambiguous. For the CDR3, the DNA is TGCAGTGCTAGAGCGGTTACCCAGTACTTC. Its translation is CSARAVTQYF.